One sample yielded the 25 T cell receptor beta chains listed below, sequenced in a study of glioma-infiltrating T cells. TCR alpha and beta CDR3 regions were amplified from RNA using iRepertoire nested multiplex PCR. Each CDR3 protein gets one entry after TCRdb re-called the multiplex PCR reads with MiXCR. The sample shows about 130,000 distinct CDR3 sequences, about 22% of them seen only once. The source material was glioma tissue, nonneoplastic brain tissue, or PBMCs (not recorded which). The source of these receptors is a human donor with low-grade glioma or glioblastoma, undergoing nonglioma brain surgery, or in good health (not recorded which).

The V and J genes are TRBV19 and TRBJ1-2; tentative D call: TRBD1 (5 bases). Germline values: CDR1 LNHDA, CDR2 SQIVND (reference sequence). Trimming cost V 3 bases and J 4 bases, with 9 bases left between them. The CDR3 length is 13 residues. In nucleotides, the CDR3 is TGTGCCAGTAGTATTAGCGACAGCTATGGCTACACCTTC. Translated: CASSISDSYGYTF.

This clonotype occurred a few times. V is TRBV19 and J is TRBJ2-3; unclear D gene. The CDR3 contains 13 residues. Germline CDR1 is LNHDA and CDR2 is SQIVND (reference sequence). Trimming took off 3 bases at V and 4 bases at J, with 8 bases between the two ends. CDR3 in DNA: TGTGCCAGTAGTATGTATTTGGCAGATACGCAGTATTTT. Protein product: CASSMYLADTQYF.

This chain joins TRBV2 and TRBJ1-1, with 9 bases lining up with TRBD1. The CDR3 has 15 residues. Germline V gene data show CDR1 as SNHLY and CDR2 as FYNNEI. The ends lost 7 bases at V and 0 bases at J; junction bases unmatched: 6. CDR3 coding DNA: TGTGCCAGCAAGGGACAGGGAACTATGAACACTGAAGCTTTCTTT. This codes for CASKGQGTMNTEAFF.

The gene calls are TRBV6-1 and TRBJ2-3; TRBD2 aligns across 8 bases. CDR1 is MNHNS and CDR2 is SASEGT in the germline V gene. The CDR3 runs to 15 residues. V shed 8 bases and J 4 bases; nucleotides not matched to a gene: 11. The CDR3 coding sequence is TGTGCCAGCGACTCCCGGGGGGGCGGGGCAGATACGCAGTATTTT. It specifies CASDSRGGGADTQYF.

About this clonotype itself: This may be a read error, as it is one base from a much larger clone. The chain combines TRBV28 with TRBJ2-5; the match to TRBD2 covers 9 bases. Trimming at V came to 7 bases and at J to 4 bases, leaving 10 bases not matched to a gene. The CDR3 length is 15 residues. Germline lookup yields CDR1 MDHEN and CDR2 SYDVKM. The CDR3 loop reads CASKAGGPLRETQYF. The CDR3 DNA reads TGTGCCAGCAAGGCGGGGGGGCCGTTACGAGAGACCCAGTACTTC.

This clonotype came up many times. V and J are TRBV7-2 and TRBJ2-3; D might be TRBD1 (5 bases). The CDR3 consists of 12 residues. Germline CDR1 SGHTA, CDR2 FQGNSA. Trimming removed 3 bases from V and 5 bases from J, with 6 bases in between. DNA of the CDR3: TGTGCCAGCAGCTTCCAGGGAGATACGCAGTATTTT. This codes for CASSFQGDTQYF.

This clonotype has a count of ten or more. The chain links TRBV20-1 to TRBJ2-7, with D possibly being TRBD1 (6 bases). Trimming pared 0 bases from V and 5 bases from J, leaving 17 bases between. Germline V CDR1 and CDR2: DFQATT, SNEGSKA (reference sequence). This CDR3 has 15 residues. The DNA for the CDR3 is TGCAGTGCTAGAGATCGGAAACACAGGGACCACGAGCAGTACGTC. The encoded protein is CSARDRKHRDHEQYV.

The V call is TRBV19, the J call TRBJ1-1; no firm D call. V lost 9 bases and J 1 base, leaving 9 bases between the germline ends. Germline lookup yields CDR1 LNHDA and CDR2 SQIVND (reference sequence). This CDR3 has 12 amino acids. CDR3 residues: CASSQTNTEAFF. CDR3 DNA: TGTGCCAGCTCCCAAACGAACACTGAAGCTTTCTTT.

This chain uses TRBV20-1 with TRBJ2-7; TRBD1 matches at 7 bases. Germline-derived CDR1 and CDR2 are DFQATT and SNEGSKA (reference sequence). This CDR3 has 14 residues. The V gene end was trimmed by 6 bases and the J gene end by 2 bases; junction bases not matched to a gene: 10. CDR3 region: CSAERGTATYEQYV. The CDR3 DNA is TGCAGTGCCGAGAGGGGGACAGCGACCTACGAGCAGTACGTC.

The V and J genes are TRBV7-2 and TRBJ1-2; D is unresolved. V lost 5 bases, J lost 2 bases, and 21 bases lay in between. CDR1 is SGHTA and CDR2 is FQGNSA in the germline V gene. The CDR3 sequence is 17 residues long. This CDR3 reads CASSPSGILAANYGYTF. In DNA form, the CDR3 reads TGTGCCAGCAGCCCATCCGGGATACTCGCGGCAAACTATGGCTACACCTTC.

This clonotype was found a few times. The CDR3 reads CASGGQVGNTEAFF. Written as DNA, the CDR3 is TGTGCCAGCGGAGGACAGGTTGGGAACACTGAAGCTTTCTTT. This sequence joins TRBV6-1 and TRBJ1-1, with TRBD1 matching over 7 bases. Germline lookup yields CDR1 MNHNS and CDR2 SASEGT. This CDR3 contains 14 residues. Trimming cost V 8 bases and J 1 base; bases outside gene matches: 7.

This clonotype was detected many times. The rearrangement joins TRBV28 to TRBJ1-2, with D possibly being TRBD1 (6 bases). Germline CDR1 is MDHEN and CDR2 is SYDVKM. The CDR3 is 15 residues long. Trimming removed 7 bases at V and 3 bases at J, with 18 bases between. The chain's CDR3 is CASNQLQGLDYGYTF. The CDR3 DNA follows: TGTGCCAGCAACCAGCTACAGGGTCTGGACTATGGCTACACCTTC.

The V and J genes are TRBV2 and TRBJ1-5; D gene ambiguous. Germline V gene lookup returns CDR1 SNHLY and CDR2 FYNNEI. CDR3 length equals 15 residues. V lost 2 bases to trimming and J lost 1 base, with 9 bases between them. DNA of the CDR3: TGTGCCAGCAGTGAAATCAAACTGAGCAATCAGCCCCAGCATTTT. Translated: CASSEIKLSNQPQHF.

This clonotype was found many times. The chain is built from TRBV20-1 and TRBJ2-7; D gene unclear. The V end lost 1 base, the J end lost 0 bases, and 7 bases lay between the germline ends. CDR1 is DFQATT and CDR2 is SNEGSKA in the germline V gene (reference sequence). The CDR3 spans 13 residues. CDR3 nucleotides: TGCAGTGCTAGAGCCCCCTCCTCCTACGAGCAGTACGTC. Protein: CSARAPSSYEQYV.

The chain is built from TRBV6-2 or TRBV6-3 and TRBJ2-7; TRBD1 agrees at 9 bases. The V gene end was trimmed by 6 bases and the J gene end by 6 bases; junction bases not matched to a gene: 3. The CDR3 extends over 12 amino acids. Germline V gene sequence: CDR1 MNHEY, CDR2 SVGEGT. In DNA form, the CDR3 reads TGTGCCAGCAGACCGACAGGGGGCGAGCAGTACGTC. Protein: CASRPTGGEQYV.

This chain uses TRBV4-1 with TRBJ1-2; no definite D call. Germline CDR1 is MGHRA and CDR2 is YSYEKL. CDR3 size: 11 residues. Trimming stripped 1 base from V and 13 bases from J, with 10 bases between. The CDR3 nucleotides are TGCGCCAGCAGCCAAGGGGGAGCAACCACCTTC. Protein: CASSQGGATTF.

There are many counts of this clonotype. The chain links TRBV27 to TRBJ2-7; D is possibly TRBD2 (5 bases). In germline, CDR1 is MNHEY, CDR2 SMNVEV (reference sequence). Between the trimmed V and J ends, which lost 6 bases and 4 bases, there was a span of 7 bases. The CDR3 is made up of 11 amino acids. The CDR3 bases are TGTGCCAGCAGATCGGGATACGAGCAGTACGTC. Protein sequence: CASRSGYEQYV.

The chain is built from TRBV19 and TRBJ1-2; 7 nucleotides line up with TRBD1. The germline V gene encodes CDR1 LNHDA and CDR2 SQIVND (reference sequence). The CDR3 loop spans 14 amino acids. V lost 7 bases and J lost 8; bases outside the gene matches: 13. This CDR3 is CASTGRQGLTGYTF. The CDR3 DNA follows: TGTGCCAGTACTGGGCGACAGGGTTTAACGGGCTACACCTTC.

This clonotype was counted many times. This chain links TRBV6-1 with TRBJ2-7; D could derive from TRBD1 or TRBD2 (6 bases each). V gave up 6 bases and J gave up 0 bases, with 15 bases separating them. Germline values: CDR1 MNHNS, CDR2 SASEGT. CDR3 length equals 15 residues. CDR3 in amino acids: CASSKGGRSSYEQYV. DNA for the CDR3: TGTGCCAGCAGCAAGGGGGGTAGGAGCTCCTACGAGCAGTACGTC.

This clonotype is a singleton in its sample. V and J are TRBV11-2 and TRBJ2-2, with D tentatively TRBD2 (6 bases). With 7 bases removed from V and 5 bases from J, the gap between germline ends came to 11 bases. Germline CDR1 is SGHAT and CDR2 is FQNNGV. This CDR3 is built from 13 residues. DNA for the CDR3: TGTGCCAGCACAGGACGGGGGACCGGGGAGCTGTTTTTT. Translating gives CASTGRGTGELFF.

Of note for this clonotype: A much larger clone is a single base away; this may be a read error. This chain links TRBV7-9 with TRBJ2-1; D unclear. The germline V gene encodes CDR1 SEHNR and CDR2 FQNEAQ (reference sequence). The CDR3 totals 15 residues. Trimming pared 5 bases from V and 3 bases from J, leaving 14 bases between. CDR3 protein: CASSATVRRYNEQFF. CDR3 sequence (DNA): TGTGCCAGCAGCGCTACTGTTCGGCGCTACAATGAGCAGTTCTTC.

Remarks on this clonotype: A much larger clone differs from this one at a single base, so this may be a read error. The rearrangement joins TRBV7-9 to TRBJ2-1, with D possibly TRBD1 on 6 matching bases. Per the germline V gene, CDR1 is SEHNR and CDR2 is FQNEAQ (reference sequence). The CDR3 covers 16 residues. Here the CDR3 reads CASSLGLGTTYNERFF. The CDR3, as DNA: TGTGCCAGCAGCTTAGGGTTAGGGACAACGTACAATGAGCGGTTCTTC.

The chain is built from TRBV20-1 and TRBJ2-7, with D unresolved. The CDR3 has 10 amino acids. Germline values: CDR1 DFQATT, CDR2 SNEGSKA (reference sequence). V was pared by 3 bases and J by 4 bases, with 4 bases between. The DNA of the CDR3 is TGCAGTGCTAGCGGGTACGAGCAGTACGTC. Encoded protein: CSASGYEQYV.

As for this clonotype: A read error may produce the germline difference seen at one junction end. The chain combines TRBV28 with TRBJ1-1; 7 bases agree with TRBD1. The CDR3 sequence is 15 residues long. The V gene's germline CDR1 is MDHEN and CDR2 SYDVKM. CDR3 sequence (DNA): TGTGCCAGCTTTAGTCCCGGGACAGTGAACACTGGAGCTTTCTTT. Its protein is CASFSPGTVNTGAFF.

As regards this clonotype: This clone may be a read error of a much larger clone one base away. This chain connects TRBV6-6 to TRBJ2-6; a possible D gene is TRBD2 (6 bases). This CDR3 is built from 15 residues. Germline loops: CDR1 MNHNY, CDR2 SVGAGI (reference sequence). This CDR3 reads CASSPEGTGDNVLTF. In DNA, the CDR3 is TGTGCCAGCAGCCCGGAGGGAACTGGGGACAACGTCCTGACTTTC.